The clone carrying this T cell receptor beta chain has a count of ten or more. What it recognizes is unknown. Profiling of TCR beta VDJ combinations and CDR3 sequences used genomic DNA as template. TCRdb recomputed calls from the reads with MiXCR, one row per CDR3 protein. The table has 75,000 to 90,000 distinct CDR3 sequences, 40% to 50% seen once. These data originate in a study of CD8+CD57+ T cells in acquired aplastic anemia. Study overall: An average of roughly 2.9 ug of DNA was obtained from sorted CD4+ and CD8+ cells. Findings of the study overall: Roughly 27 shared CD8+ CDR3s appeared highly expressed within patients' immunodominant clones. Any difference that existed in CD8+ Simpson's diversity between patients and controls was not significant.

V gave up 4 bases and J gave up 7 bases, with 13 bases separating them. The germline gives CDR1 LNHNV, CDR2 YYDKDF (reference sequence). The CDR3 runs 14 residues. Sequenced: sorted CD4+, CD8+, or CD8+CD57+ T cells (not recorded which) from PBMCs. The chain is built from TRBV15 and TRBJ1-4; tentatively, D is TRBD1 (5 bases). This TCR came from a human donor in good health, serving as a control. The CDR3 here is CATSKEGRREKLFF. CDR3 bases: TGTGCCACCAGCAAAGAGGGGCGGCGTGAAAAACTGTTTTTT.